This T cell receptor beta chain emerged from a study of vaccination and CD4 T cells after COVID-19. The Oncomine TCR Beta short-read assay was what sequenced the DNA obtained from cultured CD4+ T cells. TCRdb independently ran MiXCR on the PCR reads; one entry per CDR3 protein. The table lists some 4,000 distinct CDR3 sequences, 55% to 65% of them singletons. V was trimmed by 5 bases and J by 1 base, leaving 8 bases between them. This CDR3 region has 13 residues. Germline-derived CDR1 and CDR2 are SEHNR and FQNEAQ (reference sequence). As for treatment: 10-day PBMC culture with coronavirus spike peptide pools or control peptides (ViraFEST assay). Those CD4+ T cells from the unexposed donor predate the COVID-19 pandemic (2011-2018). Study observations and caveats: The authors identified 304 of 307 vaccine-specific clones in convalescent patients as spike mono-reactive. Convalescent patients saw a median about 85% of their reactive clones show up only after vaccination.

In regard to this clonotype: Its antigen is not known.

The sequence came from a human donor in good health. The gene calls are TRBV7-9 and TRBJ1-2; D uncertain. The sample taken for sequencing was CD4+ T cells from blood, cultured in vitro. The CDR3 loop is CASSRANNYGYTF. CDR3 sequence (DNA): TGTGCCAGCAGCCGGGCCAATAACTATGGCTACACCTTC.